This passage covers 11 T cell receptor beta chains from one sample sequenced in a study of PD-L1 blockade in urothelial cancer. TCRdb's table, derived via immunoSEQ multiplex PCR, lists solely in-frame clones and lacks some. The sample has 44,000 or so clones, about 91% seen once. The material was PBMCs, obtained around atezolizumab (anti-PD-L1) treatment. The origin of the receptors is a man older than 75 with urothelial cancer.

The chain is built from TRBV5-5 and TRBJ2-1; TRBD2 is a possible D gene (6 bases). This CDR3 is 17 amino acids long. The germline gives CDR1 SGHKS, CDR2 YYEKEE (reference sequence). V lost 3 bases, J lost 1 base, and 17 bases lay in between. The CDR3 region is CASSSRFAAGSYNEQFF. CDR3 nucleotides: TGTGCCAGCAGCTCCCGCTTTGCGGCGGGGTCCTACAATGAGCAGTTCTTC.

This clone has only a few counts. This chain links TRBV27 with TRBJ1-2; weak D call: TRBD1 (6 bases). The CDR3 spans 15 residues. CDR1 is MNHEY, CDR2 SMNVEV, per germline (reference sequence). V dropped 6 bases and J dropped 4 bases, with 18 bases sitting between them. CDR3 in amino acids: CASRAAGAAIYGYTF. The CDR3 region has the DNA TGTGCCAGCAGGGCCGCGGGGGCGGCCATCTATGGCTACACCTTC.

The chain has TRBV7-9 and TRBJ2-1; D gene unclear. Per germline, CDR1 SEHNR and CDR2 FQNEAQ (reference sequence). Between the trimmed V and J ends, which lost 5 bases and 1 base, there was a span of 12 bases. The CDR3 is 15 residues long. The CDR3 region is CASSPLIRSYNEQFF. The CDR3 nucleotides read TGTGCCAGCAGCCCACTGATAAGATCCTACAATGAGCAGTTCTTC.

The V and J genes are TRBV2 and TRBJ1-2, with 10 nucleotides matching TRBD1. V trimming: 4 bases; J trimming: 7 bases; junction bases outside the gene matches: 3. CDR3 length equals 13 residues. Germline V gene sequence: CDR1 SNHLY, CDR2 FYNNEI. The CDR3 loop is CASSGQGALGYTF. The CDR3 nucleotides are TGTGCCAGCAGTGGACAGGGGGCCCTTGGCTACACCTTC.

This clone is a singleton in its sample. This sequence joins TRBV10-2 and TRBJ2-5; 7 bases align to TRBD2. The length of the CDR3 is 13 residues. Germline-derived CDR1 and CDR2 are WSHSY and SAAADI. With 8 bases clipped from V and 0 bases from J, the junction kept 3 bases outside the gene matches. In nucleotides, the CDR3 is TGCGCCAGCCGCAGCGGGAACCAAGAGACCCAGTACTTC. This codes for CASRSGNQETQYF.

The chain employs TRBV25-1 and TRBJ2-4; 8 bases fit TRBD2. Germline values: CDR1 MGHDK, CDR2 SYGVNS. The CDR3 runs to 14 residues. The junction had 6 bases not matched to a gene; V was cut back by 3 bases and J by 8 bases. CDR3 in DNA: TGTGCCAGCAGTGAGGTGGGACTAGGGGACATTCAGTACTTC. Encoded protein: CASSEVGLGDIQYF.

The chain employs TRBV19 and TRBJ2-2, with 9 bases aligning to TRBD1. CDR3 length equals 16 residues. Trimming took 2 bases from V and 5 from J; bases not matched to a gene: 6. Per germline, CDR1 LNHDA and CDR2 SQIVND (reference sequence). CDR3 nucleotide sequence: TGTGCCAGTAGTATACCGGGACAGGGTAAAACCGGGGAGCTGTTTTTT. This gives the protein CASSIPGQGKTGELFF. The whole variable domain, filled in from reference TRBV19 and TRBJ2-2, reads DGGITQSPKYLFRKEGQNVTLSCEQNLNHDAMYWYRQDPGQGLRLIYYSQIVNDFQKGDIAEGYSVSREKKESFPLTVTSAQKNPTAFYLCASSIPGQGKTGELFFGEGSRLTVL.

V is TRBV12-5 and J is TRBJ1-2, with 7 bases aligning to TRBD1. J lost 7 bases, V lost 1 base, and 6 bases had no gene match. Germline values: CDR1 LGHNT, CDR2 FRNRAP. This CDR3 has 14 amino acids. CDR3 residues: CASGLGQGRGGYTF. CDR3 nucleotides: TGTGCTAGTGGTTTGGGACAGGGAAGAGGTGGCTACACCTTC.

The table lists this clone with a few counts. The rearrangement joins TRBV21-1 to TRBJ2-1; the table's D call TRBD2 went unverified against the DNA. TRBV21-1 is a recognized pseudogene. The CDR3 covers 16 residues. The CDR3 region has the DNA TGTGCCAGCAGGAGGGGCCTAGCGGCCACACGGGATGAGCAGTTCTTC. Residues: CASRRGLAATRDEQFF.

This chain joins TRBV30 and TRBJ2-5, with 8 bases identical to TRBD2. With 4 bases clipped from V and 5 bases from J, the junction kept 9 bases outside the gene matches. The CDR3 extends over 14 amino acids. Looked up from germline, CDR1 is GTSNPN and CDR2 is SVGIG (reference sequence). The CDR3 DNA reads as TGTGCCTGGACCCCGGGAGGGGCGGGGGAGACCCAGTACTTC. Its protein product is CAWTPGGAGETQYF.

The CDR3: CASSHRGRGGYTEAFF. The DNA for the CDR3 is TGTGCCAGTAGCCATCGGGGGCGGGGGGGATACACTGAAGCTTTCTTT. The chain is built from TRBV19 and TRBJ1-1; the D gene is possibly TRBD1 (6 bases). CDR3 length: 16 residues. Germline V gene lookup returns CDR1 LNHDA and CDR2 SQIVND (reference sequence). V lost 6 bases, J lost 3 bases, and 20 bases lay in between.